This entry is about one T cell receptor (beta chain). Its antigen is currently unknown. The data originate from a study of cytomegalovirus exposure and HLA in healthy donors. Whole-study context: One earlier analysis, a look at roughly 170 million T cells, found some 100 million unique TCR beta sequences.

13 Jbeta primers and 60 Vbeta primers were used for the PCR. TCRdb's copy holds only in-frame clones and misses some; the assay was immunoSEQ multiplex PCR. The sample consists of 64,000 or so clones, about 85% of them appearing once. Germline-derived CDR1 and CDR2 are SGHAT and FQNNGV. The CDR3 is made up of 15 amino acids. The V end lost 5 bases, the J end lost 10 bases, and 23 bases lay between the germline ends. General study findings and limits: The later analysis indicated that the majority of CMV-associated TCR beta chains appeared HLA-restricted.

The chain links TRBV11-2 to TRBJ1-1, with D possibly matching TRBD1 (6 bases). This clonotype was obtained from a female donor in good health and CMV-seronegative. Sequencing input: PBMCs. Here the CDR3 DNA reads TGTGCCAGCAGCCCCCCCGTGGGACAATGGTATGGAGCTTTCTTT. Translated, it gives CASSPPVGQWYGAFF.